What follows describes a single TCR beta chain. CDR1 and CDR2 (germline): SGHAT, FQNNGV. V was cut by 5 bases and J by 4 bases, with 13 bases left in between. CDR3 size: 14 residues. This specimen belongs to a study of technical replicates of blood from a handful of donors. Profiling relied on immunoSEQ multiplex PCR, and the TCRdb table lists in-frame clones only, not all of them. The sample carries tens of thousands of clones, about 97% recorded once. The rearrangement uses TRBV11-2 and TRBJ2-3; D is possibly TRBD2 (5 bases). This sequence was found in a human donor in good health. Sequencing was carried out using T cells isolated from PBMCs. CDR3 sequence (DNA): TGTGCCAGCAGCCCCCCGGGGATAGCAGATACGCAGTATTTT. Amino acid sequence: CASSPPGIADTQYF.